One and the same sample provided the 31 T cell receptor beta chains below, sequenced in a study of technical replicates of blood from a few donors (dated by TCRdb to about 2017). Libraries were built with the immunoSEQ multiplex PCR assay. This immuneACCESS table, as held by TCRdb, lists in-frame sequences with V and J called but not all clones. Of the missing ones, under half trace to an unresolved V gene in checked studies; the others have no known cause. The sample table contains some 13,000 clones; only one count was recorded for 80% of them. The ten biggest clones cover approximately 11% of the sample. Sequenced input: PBMCs. The receptors come from a human donor in good health.

V usage is TRBV5-1 and J usage is TRBJ2-1; the match to TRBD2 covers 8 bases. The CDR3 sequence is 17 residues long. With V trimmed by 4 bases and J by 6 bases, 15 bases remained unmatched. Per the germline V gene, CDR1 is SGHRS and CDR2 is YFSETQ. The CDR3 DNA reads TGCGCCAGCAGCCTGGTGGCGCTAGCGGGCCCCCTCAATGAGCAGTTCTTC. Translated, it gives CASSLVALAGPLNEQFF.

The chain couples TRBV7-9 to TRBJ2-5, with TRBD2 identical over 11 bases. The CDR3 is made up of 15 amino acids. Per germline, CDR1 SEHNR and CDR2 FQNEAQ (reference sequence). V trimming: 5 bases; J trimming: 2 bases; junction bases outside the gene matches: 4. DNA for the CDR3: TGTGCCAGCAGCCGTAGACTAGCGGGGCAAGAGACCCAGTACTTC. It specifies CASSRRLAGQETQYF.

This chain links TRBV28 with TRBJ2-3, with a weak D call TRBD2 (6 bases). The germline V gene has CDR1 MDHEN and CDR2 SYDVKM. The CDR3 sequence is 17 residues long. V was shortened by 5 bases and J by 0 bases, with 18 bases between the two germline ends. The CDR3 region is CASSRWRERASTDTQYF. The CDR3 bases are TGTGCCAGCAGTCGGTGGAGGGAGCGGGCCAGCACAGATACGCAGTATTTT.

The V call is TRBV6-1, the J call TRBJ2-5, with D perhaps matching TRBD2 (6 bases). V shed 4 bases and J shed 5 bases, with 11 bases lying between them. Germline CDR1 is MNHNS and CDR2 is SASEGT. The CDR3 loop spans 13 amino acids. CDR3 residues: CASSGDAGETQYF. CDR3 nucleotides: TGTGCCAGCAGTGGGGACGCGGGGGAGACCCAGTACTTC.

The chain combines TRBV28 with TRBJ1-2, with TRBD1 identical over 8 bases. V lost 7 bases and J lost 8; bases outside the gene matches: 15. Germline V gene data show CDR1 as MDHEN and CDR2 as SYDVKM. The CDR3 totals 15 residues. The CDR3: CASTWDRLGSPGYTF. The CDR3, as DNA: TGTGCCAGCACCTGGGACAGGCTAGGGAGCCCGGGCTACACCTTC.

The CDR3 DNA is TGTGCCAGCAGCTATATAGGGGATGAGCAGTTCTTC. Its protein product is CASSYIGDEQFF. V and J are TRBV7-6 and TRBJ2-1; D perhaps matches TRBD1 (5 bases). Germline V lookup: CDR1 SGHVS, CDR2 FNYEAQ. The CDR3 consists of 12 residues. V lost 4 bases and J lost 8, with 9 bases in between.

The chain has TRBV4-1 and TRBJ2-7, with D uncertain. The CDR3 is 17 residues long. The germline V and J ends were trimmed by 0 bases and 3 bases, with 18 bases remaining between them. Germline V gene sequence: CDR1 MGHRA, CDR2 YSYEKL. The CDR3 is CASSQEPSLTTFYEQYF. CDR3 bases: TGCGCCAGCAGCCAAGAGCCCTCCTTGACAACGTTCTACGAGCAGTACTTC.

Regarding this clone: Additional DNA sequences in this sample encode the identical CDR3. J is TRBJ2-3 and V is TRBV5-1, with 7 bases matching TRBD2. From germline, CDR1 is SGHRS and CDR2 YFSETQ. The ends lost 0 bases at V and 0 bases at J; junction bases unmatched: 4. The length of the CDR3 is 16 residues. The CDR3: CASSLGASGSTDTQYF. The CDR3 DNA reads TGCGCCAGCAGCTTGGGGGCTAGCGGTAGCACAGATACGCAGTATTTT.

The chain has TRBV28 and TRBJ1-2, with D uncertain. Deletions cut 3 bases from V and 10 bases from J, with 12 bases between. This CDR3 has 12 amino acids. Germline CDR1 reads MDHEN; CDR2 reads SYDVKM. The CDR3 loop reads CASSLNSLDYTF. CDR3 bases: TGTGCCAGCAGTTTGAACAGCCTTGACTACACCTTC.

This clone was seen only once. The chain links TRBV2 to TRBJ2-1, with D unresolved. This CDR3 is built from 10 residues. Between the trimmed V and J ends, which lost 6 bases and 7 bases, there was a span of 4 bases. Germline V CDR1 and CDR2: SNHLY, FYNNEI. Here the CDR3 reads CASSGNEQFF. Here the CDR3 DNA reads TGTGCCAGCAGCGGGAATGAGCAGTTCTTC.

The V gene is TRBV30, the J gene TRBJ1-2; TRBD1 might be the D (6 bases). This CDR3 has 14 residues. Germline V CDR1 and CDR2: GTSNPN, SVGIG (reference sequence). V gave up 0 bases and J gave up 8 bases, with 16 bases separating them. The CDR3 nucleotides read TGTGCCTGGAGTGTAGGTTGGGCAGGGGAGGGCTACACCTTC. Residues: CAWSVGWAGEGYTF. The full variable domain, with the rest looked up from reference TRBV30 and TRBJ1-2, is SQTIHQWPATLVQPVGSPLSLECTVEGTSNPNLYWYRQAAGRGLQLLFYSVGIGQISSEVPQNLSASRPQDRQFILSSKKLLLSDSGFYLCAWSVGWAGEGYTFGSGTRLTVV.

CDR3 DNA: TGTGCCAGAAGCCTAAGCCTCGGGAGACTCTATGGCTACACCTTC. Its translation is CARSLSLGRLYGYTF. The gene calls are TRBV5-3 and TRBJ1-2; D not certain. TRBV5-3 is an open reading frame whose function is uncertain. The V end lost 4 bases, the J end lost 4 bases, and 17 bases lay between the germline ends. CDR3 size: 15 residues.

This rearrangement joins TRBV6-5 to TRBJ2-7; 8 bases are a match to TRBD1. The CDR3 length is 15 residues. J was trimmed by 4 bases and V by 2 bases; bases with no gene match: 7. CDR1 and CDR2 from the germline V gene are MNHEY and SVGAGI. The CDR3 protein is CASSYGQGTMYEQYF. In DNA form, the CDR3 reads TGTGCCAGCAGTTACGGACAGGGTACGATGTACGAGCAGTACTTC.

This chain connects TRBV5-1 to TRBJ2-1, with TRBD2 identical over 10 bases. Germline lookup yields CDR1 SGHRS and CDR2 YFSETQ. This CDR3 region has 17 residues. After removal of 0 bases from V and 3 bases from J, the junction contained 6 bases not matched to a gene. CDR3 nucleotide sequence: TGCGCCAGCAGCTTGGAAGGTAGCGGGAGGTTCTACAATGAGCAGTTCTTC. The encoded protein is CASSLEGSGRFYNEQFF. The whole variable domain, filled in from reference TRBV5-1 and TRBJ2-1, reads KAGVTQTPRYLIKTRGQQVTLSCSPISGHRSVSWYQQTPGQGLQFLFEYFSETQRNKGNFPGRFSGRQFSNSRSEMNVSTLELGDSALYLCASSLEGSGRFYNEQFFGPGTRLTVL.

This clone was detected only once. This rearrangement joins TRBV11-1 to TRBJ2-2; the match to TRBD2 covers 12 bases. V lost 4 bases to trimming and J lost 13 bases; unmatched junction nucleotides: 4. The germline gives CDR1 SGHAT, CDR2 FQDESV (reference sequence). The CDR3 length is 13 residues. The CDR3 nucleotides are TGTGCCAGCAGCTCCGGACTAGCGGGGACGCTGTTTTTT. This sequence encodes CASSSGLAGTLFF. Full variable domain (missing parts from reference TRBV11-1 and TRBJ2-2): EAEVAQSPRYKITEKSQAVAFWCDPISGHATLYWYRQILGQGPELLVQFQDESVVDDSQLPKDRFSAERLKGVDSTLKIQPAELGDSAMYLCASSSGLAGTLFFGEGSRLTVL.

The genes are TRBV10-3 and TRBJ1-5; TRBD1 agrees at 7 bases. The CDR3 has 15 amino acids. Germline values: CDR1 ENHRY, CDR2 SYGVKD. With V trimmed by 3 bases and J by 0 bases, 2 bases remained unmatched. The CDR3 loop is CAISDGTASNQPQHF. The CDR3 bases are TGTGCCATCAGTGACGGGACAGCTAGCAATCAGCCCCAGCATTTT.

Only one count was recorded for this clone. This chain uses TRBV7-2 with TRBJ2-1; D possibly corresponds to TRBD2 (7 bases). The germline V and J ends were trimmed by 5 bases and 9 bases, with 29 bases remaining between them. The V gene's germline CDR1 is SGHTA and CDR2 FQGNSA. There are 18 residues in the CDR3. This CDR3 is CASSPPGASGGSGGEQFF. In DNA, the CDR3 is TGTGCCAGCAGCCCACCAGGGGCTAGCGGTGGGTCCGGAGGTGAGCAGTTCTTC.

V is TRBV7-9 and J is TRBJ2-7; 8 positions match TRBD2. CDR1 is SEHNR and CDR2 is FQNEAQ in the germline V gene (reference sequence). The CDR3 spans 15 residues. The J segment lost 3 bases and the V segment lost 1 base, leaving 5 bases of the junction unmatched. The CDR3 loop is CASSLGRGGLYEQYF. As DNA, the CDR3 is TGTGCCAGCAGCTTAGGCCGCGGGGGGCTCTACGAGCAGTACTTC.

CDR3 in DNA: TGCAGTGCTAGACGTTACAATGAGCAGTTCTTC. This encodes CSARRYNEQFF. V gene TRBV20-1 combines with J gene TRBJ2-1, with unresolved D. V was pared by 2 bases and J by 4 bases, with 3 bases between. Germline values: CDR1 DFQATT, CDR2 SNEGSKA (reference sequence). There are 11 residues in the CDR3.

The chain combines TRBV12-5 with TRBJ2-3; 12 bases line up with TRBD2. This CDR3 comprises 16 residues. V trimming: 0 bases; J trimming: 4 bases; junction bases outside the gene matches: 2. The germline gives CDR1 LGHNT, CDR2 FRNRAP. This CDR3 reads CASGLVLAGGPDTQYF. CDR3 DNA sequence: TGTGCTAGTGGTTTGGTGCTAGCGGGAGGGCCAGATACGCAGTATTTT.

This chain's CDR3 is CASRGGTGISGRRQEQYF. For the CDR3, the DNA is TGCGCCAGCAGGGGTGGGACAGGGATTAGCGGGAGGCGGCAGGAGCAGTACTTC. This chain joins TRBV5-1 and TRBJ2-7; D is possibly TRBD2 (10 bases). Trimming pared 5 bases from V and 7 bases from J, leaving 31 bases between. The CDR3 length is 18 residues. Per germline, CDR1 SGHRS and CDR2 YFSETQ.

The V gene is TRBV15, the J gene TRBJ2-7; D is possibly TRBD2 (5 bases). V gave up 0 bases and J gave up 2 bases, with 17 bases separating them. The germline V gene encodes CDR1 LNHNV and CDR2 YYDKDF (reference sequence). This CDR3 contains 17 residues. In nucleotides, the CDR3 is TGTGCCACCAGCAGAGAGGGCTTGGCAGAGGGCGCCTACGAGCAGTACTTC. Translating gives CATSREGLAEGAYEQYF.

The V call is TRBV6-1, the J call TRBJ1-5; 7 positions agree with TRBD1. J gave up 6 bases and V 6 bases, and 8 bases lay outside the gene matches. CDR1 and CDR2 from the germline V gene are MNHNS and SASEGT. The CDR3 contains 14 residues. CDR3 sequence: CASSYQGVGQPQHF. The CDR3 DNA sequence: TGTGCCAGCAGCTACCAGGGGGTGGGTCAGCCCCAGCATTTT.

This rearrangement joins TRBV28 to TRBJ1-4; 8 nucleotides line up with TRBD1. V trimming: 5 bases; J trimming: 7 bases; junction bases outside the gene matches: 9. Germline V gene lookup returns CDR1 MDHEN and CDR2 SYDVKM. The CDR3 covers 15 residues. Here the CDR3 DNA reads TGTGCCAGCAGTACGTCCGGGACAGGAATTGAAAAACTGTTTTTT. This encodes CASSTSGTGIEKLFF.

The chain employs TRBV18 and TRBJ2-3, with D unresolved. V gave up 0 bases and J gave up 1 base, with 8 bases separating them. The germline gives CDR1 KGHSH, CDR2 LQKENI. The CDR3 length is 15 residues. For the CDR3, the DNA is TGTGCCAGCTCACCACCGAGCGTCGGCACAGATACGCAGTATTTT. Its translation is CASSPPSVGTDTQYF.

The DNA for the CDR3 is TGTGCCAGCAGTTTCACAGCGGCGGGCGAGCAGTACTTC. It translates to CASSFTAAGEQYF. V gene TRBV27 combines with J gene TRBJ2-7; tentatively, D is TRBD2 (5 bases). Germline CDR1 reads MNHEY; CDR2 reads SMNVEV (reference sequence). The CDR3 sequence is 13 residues long. V was pared by 3 bases and J by 6 bases, with 12 bases between.

This sequence joins TRBV5-1 and TRBJ2-7; perhaps TRBD2 as D (6 bases). This CDR3 spans 13 amino acids. The ends were cut back, 4 bases at V and 3 bases at J, with 11 bases in the middle. Germline V gene lookup returns CDR1 SGHRS and CDR2 YFSETQ. CDR3 sequence (DNA): TGCGCCAGCAGCCCATTGGGGGGCTACGAGCAGTACTTC. Its protein product is CASSPLGGYEQYF.

The chain combines TRBV19 with TRBJ2-6; 7 nucleotides agree with TRBD2. This CDR3 contains 15 residues. Looked up from germline, CDR1 is LNHDA and CDR2 is SQIVND (reference sequence). V dropped 4 bases and J dropped 2; count of bases not matched to a gene: 2. CDR3 DNA sequence: TGTGCCAGTAGTAAGGGACTACCTGGGGCCAACGTCCTGACTTTC. Amino acids: CASSKGLPGANVLTF.

V and J are TRBV27 and TRBJ2-7; no clear D gene. This CDR3 has 13 residues. From germline, CDR1 is MNHEY and CDR2 SMNVEV (reference sequence). Trimming took 0 bases from V and 2 from J, leaving 5 bases between them. CDR3 nucleotide sequence: TGTGCCAGCAGTTTATCGACTCCCTACGAGCAGTACTTC. Translation gives CASSLSTPYEQYF.

The chain recombines TRBV27 with TRBJ2-1; 8 positions agree with TRBD1. V was clipped by 5 bases and J by 5 bases; unmatched bases: 2. The CDR3 runs 13 residues. CDR1 and CDR2 (germline): MNHEY, SMNVEV (reference sequence). CDR3 sequence reads: CASSQGADNEQFF. The CDR3 DNA follows: TGTGCCAGCAGTCAGGGGGCCGACAATGAGCAGTTCTTC.

This clone was detected a few times. This chain uses TRBV18 with TRBJ2-1; TRBD2 agrees at 10 bases. The CDR3 has 17 residues. The germline V gene encodes CDR1 KGHSH and CDR2 LQKENI. Trimming cost V 2 bases and J 10 bases; bases outside gene matches: 14. The CDR3: CASSPGTSAVGMGEQFF. In nucleotides, the CDR3 is TGTGCCAGCTCACCAGGGACTAGCGCGGTGGGGATGGGAGAGCAGTTCTTC.